The 2 T cell receptor beta chains listed next were all sequenced from one sample in a study of shared T cell receptors in the human thymus. Assay: immunoSEQ multiplex PCR; the TCRdb copy retains only in-frame clones and omits some. The repertoire holds more than 550,000 clones, approximately 85% seen once, with 0.0095% to 0.013% in the top ten. These sequences were also reported in another study, on human thymus T cells.

The sequencing input was thymocytes. These receptors came from a girl under three years old with a congenital heart defect.

The chain is built from TRBV14 and TRBJ1-6; possible D gene TRBD1, 5 bases. Trimming took 4 bases from V and 0 from J, leaving 31 bases between them. The CDR3 spans 23 residues. Per germline, CDR1 SGHDN and CDR2 FVKESK. The CDR3 spells CASSRHALGPKVGLGSYNSPLHF. In DNA, the CDR3 is TGTGCCAGCAGCCGACACGCCCTGGGACCTAAGGTGGGACTTGGCTCCTATAATTCACCCCTCCACTTT.

V and J are TRBV28 and TRBJ2-7; no definite D call. V was pared by 6 bases and J by 1 base, with 19 bases between. The germline V gene encodes CDR1 MDHEN and CDR2 SYDVKM. The CDR3 runs to 16 residues. CDR3 DNA sequence: TGTGCCAGCAGCGAGGTTTTCGTAGGTCTATCCTACGAGCAGTACTTC. Amino acid sequence: CASSEVFVGLSYEQYF.